The present T cell receptor beta chain was sequenced within a study of OX40 agonist ivuxolimab in advanced cancers. Study summary: The patients' treatment was ivuxolimab, an agonistic anti-OX40 (CD134) antibody.

In regard to this clone: Antigen: not known.

TCRdb's copy holds only in-frame clones and misses some; the assay was immunoSEQ multiplex PCR. Of around 62,000 clones in the sample, over 80% were seen once. The CDR3 totals 16 residues. Trimming took 1 base from V and 9 from J; bases not matched to a gene: 7. Germline lookup yields CDR1 ENHRY and CDR2 SYGVKD. General study points: Clones of CD4+ and CD8+ blood T cells grew by week 6 at doses of 0.1 to 3.0 mg/kg.

V and J are TRBV10-3 and TRBJ2-1, with 12 bases identical to TRBD2. This clonotype originated in an adult with an advanced solid tumor such as melanoma, head and neck, liver or kidney cancer. Material: CD4+ or CD8+ T cells sorted from blood, obtained in a trial of the OX40 agonist ivuxolimab. The CDR3: CAISEFLAGGPGEQFF. CDR3 sequence (DNA): TGTGCCATCAGTGAGTTCCTAGCGGGAGGGCCAGGTGAGCAGTTCTTC.